Listed below are T cell receptor beta chains from one sample, sequenced in a study of shared clonotypes between healthy human individuals. Data came from immunoSEQ multiplex PCR; TCRdb stores just in-frame clones and leaves some out. The sample has approximately 2.5 million clones; approximately 93% are singletons. Sequencing input: naive CD4+ T cells from PBMCs. The receptors derive from a man in his late teens or twenties in good health. Some clones in this sample may be carry-over from other donors' samples. CDR3s leave out the opening cysteine and the closing phenylalanine or tryptophan. Fields, in order: V gene, J gene, CDR3 protein.

v_call: TRBV6-5; j_call: TRBJ1-5; cdr3_aa: ASRPDSNQPQH
v_call: TRBV5-1; j_call: TRBJ2-3; cdr3_aa: ASSFSGPSTDTQY
v_call: TRBV6-1; j_call: TRBJ1-1; cdr3_aa: ASSAESGWRTEAF
v_call: TRBV6-1; j_call: TRBJ1-2; cdr3_aa: ASDASSTNYGYT
v_call: TRBV28; j_call: TRBJ2-7; cdr3_aa: ASPAKGSSYEQY
v_call: TRBV6-1; j_call: TRBJ1-5; cdr3_aa: ASIPPSGNNQPQH
v_call: TRBV19; j_call: TRBJ1-5; cdr3_aa: ASLNRWAGNNQPQH
v_call: TRBV28; j_call: TRBJ2-1; cdr3_aa: ASRSSGRAHNEQF
v_call: TRBV9; j_call: TRBJ2-5; cdr3_aa: ASSSGLAGGETQY
v_call: TRBV5-1; j_call: TRBJ1-2; cdr3_aa: ASSPLESIVGYGYT
v_call: TRBV6-1; j_call: TRBJ1-2; cdr3_aa: ASIETLRQGRGHGYT
v_call: TRBV6-5; j_call: TRBJ1-2; cdr3_aa: ASSPGYGNYGYT
v_call: TRBV6-5; j_call: TRBJ2-7; cdr3_aa: ASSYSSGTYEQY
v_call: TRBV5-1; j_call: TRBJ2-7; cdr3_aa: ASSFGSGSYEQY
v_call: TRBV28; j_call: TRBJ1-2; cdr3_aa: ASSFSRRGYT
v_call: TRBV5-6; j_call: TRBJ2-4; cdr3_aa: ASSLVLNGLAGGPQY
v_call: TRBV15; j_call: TRBJ2-2; cdr3_aa: ATSRGRGSSTGELF
v_call: TRBV27; j_call: TRBJ1-5; cdr3_aa: ASSVRTYQRNQPQH
v_call: TRBV6-5; j_call: TRBJ1-2; cdr3_aa: ASSYSGASLYGYT
v_call: TRBV30; j_call: TRBJ2-1; cdr3_aa: AWSVHPRHTYSYNEQF
v_call: TRBV9; j_call: TRBJ1-3; cdr3_aa: ASSETGTAGNTIY
v_call: TRBV7-8; j_call: TRBJ2-2; cdr3_aa: ASSFLRDLDTGELF
v_call: TRBV5-1; j_call: TRBJ2-5; cdr3_aa: ASSPGEPSETQY
v_call: TRBV7-9; j_call: TRBJ1-1; cdr3_aa: ASSLKGAIEAF
v_call: TRBV7-8; j_call: TRBJ2-1; cdr3_aa: ASSFTGAGFREQF
v_call: TRBV6-6; j_call: TRBJ2-4; cdr3_aa: ASSYVYRATKNIQY
v_call: TRBV7-2; j_call: TRBJ2-7; cdr3_aa: ASSLYRAAYEQY
v_call: TRBV4-1; j_call: TRBJ2-4; cdr3_aa: ASSQDLGQNIQY
v_call: TRBV5-1; j_call: TRBJ2-5; cdr3_aa: ASSLGGLGETQY
v_call: TRBV6-1; j_call: TRBJ1-5; cdr3_aa: ASSDWGSPVEPQH
v_call: TRBV27; j_call: TRBJ1-2; cdr3_aa: ASSPNTNYGYT
v_call: TRBV5-5; j_call: TRBJ1-1; cdr3_aa: ASSLVSNTEAF
v_call: TRBV4-2; j_call: TRBJ1-5; cdr3_aa: ASSQDGQGNQPQH
v_call: TRBV28; j_call: TRBJ1-5; cdr3_aa: ASSFLSGNQPQH
v_call: TRBV18; j_call: TRBJ1-2; cdr3_aa: ASSPYRQDSYGYT
v_call: TRBV18; j_call: TRBJ2-3; cdr3_aa: ASSPPSGLADTQY
v_call: TRBV5-1; j_call: TRBJ1-2; cdr3_aa: ASSSGDRNYGYT
v_call: TRBV5-4; j_call: TRBJ2-5; cdr3_aa: ASSRGTETQETQY
v_call: TRBV5-1; j_call: TRBJ2-2; cdr3_aa: ASSADPTGWAGELF
v_call: TRBV27; j_call: TRBJ2-7; cdr3_aa: AISRALAEQY
v_call: TRBV6-6; j_call: TRBJ1-5; cdr3_aa: ASSSAGLSQPQH
v_call: TRBV19; j_call: TRBJ1-5; cdr3_aa: ASSPGQGWEPQH
v_call: TRBV6-6; j_call: TRBJ2-7; cdr3_aa: ASLIPGGAYEQY
v_call: TRBV5-1; j_call: TRBJ1-2; cdr3_aa: ASSPGQPNYGYT
v_call: TRBV6-1; j_call: TRBJ1-2; cdr3_aa: ASSLGALKDYGYT
v_call: TRBV7-8; j_call: TRBJ1-4; cdr3_aa: ASSSEETNEKLF
v_call: TRBV11-3; j_call: TRBJ2-1; cdr3_aa: ASSIDGFVQF
v_call: TRBV27; j_call: TRBJ2-1; cdr3_aa: ASSLDAWTVYNEQF
v_call: TRBV18; j_call: TRBJ2-7; cdr3_aa: ASSPPVSAGTGWDEQY
v_call: TRBV28; j_call: TRBJ1-2; cdr3_aa: ASSLLQSYGYT
v_call: TRBV15; j_call: TRBJ2-3; cdr3_aa: ATSTLAPLADTQY
v_call: TRBV5-1; j_call: TRBJ2-7; cdr3_aa: ASSLEVSWSPFSYEQY
v_call: TRBV15; j_call: TRBJ1-5; cdr3_aa: ATSQQGRGNQPQH
v_call: TRBV7-6; j_call: TRBJ2-6; cdr3_aa: ASSSARMGSGANVLT
v_call: TRBV7-8; j_call: TRBJ1-5; cdr3_aa: ASSLASGVQPQH
v_call: TRBV28; j_call: TRBJ2-7; cdr3_aa: ASRRTSGTYEQY
v_call: TRBV6-1; j_call: TRBJ2-7; cdr3_aa: ASRQGRGEYYEQY
v_call: TRBV25-1; j_call: TRBJ2-7; cdr3_aa: ASSDLPGQGKHEQY
v_call: TRBV28; j_call: TRBJ2-5; cdr3_aa: ASSTFGRGRQETQY
v_call: TRBV30; j_call: TRBJ1-1; cdr3_aa: AWSVQGAGSTEAF